Detailed here is one TCR beta chain. This sample was taken from a study of cytomegalovirus exposure and HLA in healthy donors. Primers included in the PCR were 60 Vbeta and 13 Jbeta primers. Here immunoSEQ multiplex PCR was the method, and the copy in TCRdb shows in-frame clones only, minus some. Here the sample spans over 130,000 clones, 70% to 75% being singletons. In germline, CDR1 is KGHSH, CDR2 LQKENI. Unmatched junction bases numbered 9, after V lost 4 bases and J lost 7 bases. The CDR3 extends over 16 amino acids. Source material: PBMCs. The V and J genes are TRBV18 and TRBJ1-4; TRBD1 matches 10 bases. The origin of this receptor is a woman younger than 45 in good health and CMV-seronegative. CDR3 DNA sequence: TGTGCCAGCTCACTCGGGACAGGGGAAATGAGTGAAAAACTGTTTTTT. Its protein is CASSLGTGEMSEKLFF.